Listed below are T cell receptor beta chains from one sample, sequenced in a study of blood T cell repertoires in COVID-19. Libraries were prepared by immunoSEQ multiplex PCR; TCRdb keeps only in-frame clonotypes and omits some of them. The repertoire holds roughly 300,000 clones, with about 90% as singletons. The source material was peripheral blood. These receptors were taken from a woman in her twenties or thirties with COVID-19, enrolled during active disease. Both conserved end residues are part of each CDR3. Fields, in order: V gene, clone size, D gene, J gene, CDR3 protein, CDR3 DNA. D genes are given only for firm matches. For some rows the clone size is stated as once, few or many, or as a class when expanded; others skip it.

TRBV18,.,.,TRBJ2-4,CASSPPSGDNIQYF,TGTGCCAGCTCACCACCATCAGGGGACAACATTCAGTACTTC
TRBV28,.,.,TRBJ1-2,CASYDRANYGYTF,TGTGCCAGCTATGACCGGGCTAACTATGGCTACACCTTC
TRBV6-5,.,TRBD1,TRBJ1-5,CASSTRTGGEQPQHF,TGTGCCAGCAGTACCCGGACAGGGGGTGAACAGCCCCAGCATTTT
TRBV19,.,TRBD1,TRBJ1-2,CASSPGQDSYGYTF,TGTGCCAGTAGTCCCGGACAGGATTCGTATGGCTACACCTTC
TRBV5-1,once,.,TRBJ1-1,CASSFLEGGRRHAEAFF,TGCGCCAGCAGCTTCTTAGAGGGGGGGCGGCGGCACGCTGAAGCTTTCTTT
TRBV5-1,.,.,TRBJ2-3,CASSDEGQYRTDTQYF,TGCGCCAGCAGCGACGAGGGACAATACCGCACAGATACGCAGTATTTT
TRBV5-8,.,TRBD1,TRBJ1-6,CASSPDRALSPLHF,TGTGCCAGCAGCCCCGACAGGGCTCTCTCACCCCTCCACTTT
TRBV4-2,.,.,TRBJ1-5,CASSQDLGGNQPQHF,TGTGCCAGCAGCCAAGATCTAGGGGGCAATCAGCCCCAGCATTTT
TRBV6-5,.,.,TRBJ1-6,CASTATGTGNSPLHF,TGTGCCAGCACCGCCACAGGAACGGGTAATTCACCCCTCCACTTT
TRBV15,.,TRBD1,TRBJ1-4,CATSRSGQGLTTNEKLFF,TGTGCCACCAGCAGATCCGGACAGGGCTTAACAACTAATGAAAAACTGTTTTTT
TRBV27,.,.,TRBJ2-3,CASSLGAGSSTSTDTQYF,TGTGCCAGCAGTTTAGGCGCGGGGTCCTCAACTAGCACAGATACGCAGTATTTT
TRBV3-1/TRBV3-2,.,.,TRBJ2-5,CASSQLWDSQETQYF,TGTGCCAGCAGCCAATTATGGGACTCGCAAGAGACCCAGTACTTC
TRBV7-2,.,.,TRBJ2-7,CASSRGRGEQQYF,TGTGCCAGCAGCCGCGGCCGCGGGGAACAACAGTACTTC
TRBV19,.,.,TRBJ1-3,CASSIGGGLPGNTIYF,TGTGCCAGTAGTATAGGGGGGGGTTTGCCTGGAAACACCATATATTTT